These T cell receptor beta chains were read from a single sample in a study of PD-L1 blockade in urothelial cancer. Profiling relied on immunoSEQ multiplex PCR, and the TCRdb table lists in-frame clones only, not all of them. This sample has about 95,000 clones, with almost 90% found just once. The sample consisted of PBMCs, taken around atezolizumab (anti-PD-L1) treatment. The receptor set was obtained from a man in his 60s with urothelial cancer. Each CDR3 is given without its conserved first and last residue.

j_gene: TRBJ2-7
v_gene: TRBV6-6
CDR3aa: ASSYSRGHYFDEQY

j_gene: TRBJ2-7
v_gene: TRBV30
CDR3aa: ASTIKTSREQY

j_gene: TRBJ2-2
v_gene: TRBV5-1
CDR3aa: ASSLGGQVYTGELF

j_gene: TRBJ2-7
v_gene: TRBV11-3
CDR3aa: ASSLQAGPYEQY

j_gene: TRBJ2-3
v_gene: TRBV7-9
CDR3aa: ASSLIPSGRTDTQY

j_gene: TRBJ2-1
v_gene: TRBV7-2
CDR3aa: ASSPGPSFNEQF

j_gene: TRBJ1-1
v_gene: TRBV30
CDR3aa: AWKGSGLPITEAF

j_gene: TRBJ2-1
v_gene: TRBV7-2
CDR3aa: ASSFTSGPYNEQF

j_gene: TRBJ2-3
v_gene: TRBV28
CDR3aa: ASSLGQEDTQY

j_gene: TRBJ1-5
v_gene: TRBV6-1
CDR3aa: ATGQARQGNQPQH

j_gene: TRBJ1-6
v_gene: TRBV6-1
CDR3aa: ASTAGQGQNSPLH

j_gene: TRBJ2-1
v_gene: TRBV19
CDR3aa: ASSSLAGAFSYNEQF

j_gene: TRBJ2-7
v_gene: TRBV6-1
CDR3aa: ASSVSFSDSRPYEQY

j_gene: TRBJ1-2
v_gene: TRBV28
CDR3aa: ASSLGGGRLNGYT

j_gene: TRBJ2-3
v_gene: TRBV5-1
CDR3aa: ASQVSGRALSTDTQY

j_gene: TRBJ1-4
v_gene: TRBV18
CDR3aa: ASSLSLTDHEKLF

j_gene: TRBJ2-7
v_gene: TRBV5-4
CDR3aa: ASSLVGTSSYEQY

j_gene: TRBJ1-4
v_gene: TRBV27
CDR3aa: ASRRTGRGNEKLF

j_gene: TRBJ2-7
v_gene: TRBV28
CDR3aa: ATNPVRAGYEQY

j_gene: TRBJ2-2
v_gene: TRBV5-4
CDR3aa: ASSLWPSGGDYTGELF

j_gene: TRBJ1-2
v_gene: TRBV30
CDR3aa: AWSGQGVFSGT

j_gene: TRBJ1-2
v_gene: TRBV28
CDR3aa: ATDAGFNGYT

j_gene: TRBJ2-5
v_gene: TRBV5-1
CDR3aa: ASSRGQNQETQY

j_gene: TRBJ2-7
v_gene: TRBV10-3
CDR3aa: AISEGTGAREQY

j_gene: TRBJ2-5
v_gene: TRBV25-1
CDR3aa: ASSARGAQETQY

j_gene: TRBJ2-2
v_gene: TRBV18
CDR3aa: ASSRGPPQGAGTGELF

j_gene: TRBJ2-5
v_gene: TRBV6-5
CDR3aa: ASSYRLAGGQETQY

j_gene: TRBJ1-2
v_gene: TRBV6-5
CDR3aa: ASSLLRYNYGYT

j_gene: TRBJ1-1
v_gene: TRBV9
CDR3aa: ASSVGGADRAF

j_gene: TRBJ1-2
v_gene: TRBV5-8
CDR3aa: ASSLYSRGSANYGYT

j_gene: TRBJ2-1
v_gene: TRBV7-6
CDR3aa: ASSLGLPGLAGHNEQF

j_gene: TRBJ2-5
v_gene: TRBV5-1
CDR3aa: ASSLEGRLAGQETQY

j_gene: TRBJ1-3
v_gene: TRBV25-1
CDR3aa: ASSELVATDTIY

j_gene: TRBJ2-7
v_gene: TRBV7-6
CDR3aa: ASSLGNRDEQY

j_gene: TRBJ2-2
v_gene: TRBV14
CDR3aa: ASSPTGRIGRDTGELF

j_gene: TRBJ2-1
v_gene: TRBV21-1
CDR3aa: ASSSRTGGYNEQF

j_gene: TRBJ1-1
v_gene: TRBV5-6
CDR3aa: ASSPGQGLNTEAF

j_gene: TRBJ2-1
v_gene: TRBV28
CDR3aa: ASSPTGAGGDNEQF

j_gene: TRBJ2-2
v_gene: TRBV6-6
CDR3aa: ASSFRVSTGELF

j_gene: TRBJ2-7
v_gene: TRBV5-6
CDR3aa: ASSSGGYGNEQY

j_gene: TRBJ2-5
v_gene: TRBV10-2
CDR3aa: ASSGRQSETQY

j_gene: TRBJ2-3
v_gene: TRBV7-9
CDR3aa: ASSQPGVGTQY

j_gene: TRBJ2-1
v_gene: TRBV9
CDR3aa: ASSVEGSGGHEQF

j_gene: TRBJ2-7
v_gene: TRBV7-2
CDR3aa: ASSLRYRDRLVHEQY

j_gene: TRBJ2-7
v_gene: TRBV7-8
CDR3aa: ASSLVATGFGGYEQY

j_gene: TRBJ2-3
v_gene: TRBV7-3
CDR3aa: ASSLGGATDTQY

j_gene: TRBJ2-5
v_gene: TRBV18
CDR3aa: ASSPRPGQETQY

j_gene: TRBJ1-4
v_gene: TRBV7-2
CDR3aa: ASSVGTDEKLF

j_gene: TRBJ2-1
v_gene: TRBV19
CDR3aa: ASSIDTKGLAGSNEQF

j_gene: TRBJ2-3
v_gene: TRBV10-1
CDR3aa: ASSDGSAQDTQY

j_gene: TRBJ2-7
v_gene: TRBV18
CDR3aa: ASSLMSGRSSYEQY

j_gene: TRBJ1-3
v_gene: TRBV7-9
CDR3aa: ASSFKFAVPGKGNTIY

j_gene: TRBJ2-7
v_gene: TRBV28
CDR3aa: ASRGAGRIYEQY

j_gene: TRBJ1-3
v_gene: TRBV2
CDR3aa: ASRTGGTSGNTIY

j_gene: TRBJ2-7
v_gene: TRBV4-3
CDR3aa: ASSQRTERGYEQY